The 13 T cell receptor beta chains in this list originate from one sample, sequenced in a study of blood T cell repertoires in COVID-19 (dated by TCRdb to the early 2020s). The library was produced with the immunoSEQ multiplex PCR assay. In its TCRdb copy, this immuneACCESS table keeps in-frame sequences only and misses some clones. Where compared with another copy, unresolved V genes explain less than half of these, and the others have no known cause. For this sample the table gives about 110,000 clones, of which around three quarters were detected only once. The leading ten clones occupy around 4.7% of the sample. The material sequenced was peripheral blood. Receptor source: a human donor in a cohort sampled during active or convalescent COVID-19.

This clone has just a few counts. The V call is TRBV19, the J call TRBJ1-5; D uncertain. V shed 5 bases and J shed 6 bases, with 14 bases lying between them. This CDR3 is built from 14 residues. From germline, CDR1 is LNHDA and CDR2 SQIVND (reference sequence). CDR3 sequence (DNA): TGTGCCAGTAGTTTCGGAGCCCGCGGTCAGCCCCAGCATTTT. Protein: CASSFGARGQPQHF.

The gene calls are TRBV7-8 and TRBJ2-7; TRBD1 agrees at 9 bases. The V gene's germline CDR1 is SGHVS and CDR2 FQNEAQ. This CDR3 is built from 16 residues. Trimming cost V 4 bases and J 2 bases; bases outside gene matches: 9. CDR3 bases: TGTGCCAGCAGCTACACCGGGACAGGGAATCCCTACGAGCAGTACTTC. Encoded protein: CASSYTGTGNPYEQYF.

The chain is built from TRBV28 and TRBJ2-7; 9 bases match TRBD1. J gave up 6 bases and V 6 bases, and 6 bases lay outside the gene matches. Germline V gene data show CDR1 as MDHEN and CDR2 as SYDVKM. This CDR3 has 13 residues. The CDR3 reads CASRGQGKAEQYF. The CDR3 nucleotides are TGTGCCAGCAGGGGACAGGGAAAGGCCGAGCAGTACTTC.

The genes are TRBV2 and TRBJ2-3; 13 bases align to TRBD2. The CDR3 consists of 16 residues. Per the germline V gene, CDR1 is SNHLY and CDR2 is FYNNEI. Germline trimming cut 5 bases from V and 2 bases from J; bases unmatched to any gene: 4. The chain's CDR3 is CASSRLAGGSTDTQYF. CDR3 nucleotide sequence: TGTGCCAGCAGTAGACTAGCGGGAGGCTCCACAGATACGCAGTATTTT. Full variable domain (missing parts from reference TRBV2 and TRBJ2-3): EPEVTQTPSHQVTQMGQEVILRCVPISNHLYFYWYRQILGQKVEFLVSFYNNEISEKSEIFDDQFSVERPDGSNFTLKIRSTKLEDSAMYFCASSRLAGGSTDTQYFGPGTRLTVL.

The J gene is TRBJ2-7, the V gene TRBV18, with 13 bases matching TRBD2. This CDR3 contains 15 residues. CDR1 KGHSH and CDR2 LQKENI come from the germline V gene. V was pared by 6 bases and J by 2 bases, with 4 bases of the junction left unmatched. This CDR3 reads CASSPGLAGPYEQYF. Written as DNA, the CDR3 is TGTGCCAGCTCGCCGGGACTAGCGGGACCCTACGAGCAGTACTTC.

The CDR3 nucleotides are TGTGCCAGCAGTCGGACAGGGGGGTTTTCGAGTGGAAACACCATATATTTT. This encodes CASSRTGGFSSGNTIYF. This chain links TRBV27 with TRBJ1-3; the match to TRBD1 covers 10 bases. V lost 5 bases and J lost 3; bases outside the gene matches: 10. Germline V gene sequence: CDR1 MNHEY, CDR2 SMNVEV (reference sequence). This CDR3 has 17 amino acids.

This clone was seen just once. The V and J genes are TRBV3-1 (or the pseudogene TRBV3-2) and TRBJ1-3, with D possibly matching TRBD1 (5 bases). Germline-derived CDR1 and CDR2 are LGHDT and YNNKEL (reference sequence). Trimming stripped 4 bases from V and 0 bases from J, with 13 bases between. CDR3 length: 16 residues. The CDR3 loop is CASSPWRGFSGNTIYF. The DNA for the CDR3 is TGTGCCAGCAGCCCATGGAGGGGCTTCTCTGGAAACACCATATATTTT.

A single count supports this clone. The chain combines TRBV24-1 with TRBJ2-1, with 9 bases identical to TRBD1. The ends lost 6 bases at V and 0 bases at J; junction bases unmatched: 29. Germline V gene data show CDR1 as KGHDR and CDR2 as SFDVKD. CDR3 length: 24 residues. The CDR3 reads CATSWTGDTQGANMQGSSYNEQFF. As DNA, the CDR3 is TGTGCCACCAGTTGGACGGGAGATACACAGGGGGCGAATATGCAGGGGAGCTCCTACAATGAGCAGTTCTTC.

This chain uses TRBV7-9 with TRBJ2-1, with TRBD2 identical over 7 bases. The germline gives CDR1 SEHNR, CDR2 FQNEAQ (reference sequence). The CDR3 length is 17 residues. V trimming: 5 bases; J trimming: 5 bases; junction bases outside the gene matches: 15. The CDR3 protein is CASSPAFGRGSDNEQFF. CDR3 bases: TGTGCCAGCAGCCCCGCGTTTGGGCGGGGGTCAGACAATGAGCAGTTCTTC.

This chain links TRBV6-2 or TRBV6-3 with TRBJ2-2, with 13 bases aligning to TRBD2. The germline CDR1 and CDR2 sequences are MNHEY and SVGEGT. This CDR3 contains 16 residues. Unmatched junction bases numbered 5, after V lost 4 bases and J lost 6 bases. As DNA, the CDR3 is TGTGCCAGCAGTTTCGGACTAGCGGGAGTTGCCGGGGAGCTGTTTTTT. Translated: CASSFGLAGVAGELFF.

V usage is TRBV6-5 and J usage is TRBJ2-3, with TRBD2 identical over 8 bases. CDR3 length equals 14 residues. Losses at the gene ends were 6 bases for V and 7 bases for J; bases not matched to a gene: 9. The germline V gene has CDR1 MNHEY and CDR2 SVGAGI. CDR3 DNA sequence: TGTGCCAGCAGGCTCGGGGGGGGTTTATATACGCAGTATTTT. This sequence encodes CASRLGGGLYTQYF.

The CDR3 DNA is TGTGCCAGCAGCGAGATAGCGGGGTCGGGGTACAATGAGCAGTTCTTC. This sequence encodes CASSEIAGSGYNEQFF. This chain joins TRBV9 and TRBJ2-1, with TRBD2 matching 8 bases. J gave up 4 bases and V 3 bases, and 9 bases lay outside the gene matches. The CDR3 contains 16 residues. CDR1 and CDR2 (germline): SGDLS, YYNGEE.

The chain is built from TRBV10-3 and TRBJ2-7; D is ambiguous. The germline V gene has CDR1 ENHRY and CDR2 SYGVKD. Trimming pared 3 bases from V and 2 bases from J, leaving 11 bases between. This CDR3 has 14 amino acids. CDR3: CAISEGAATYEQYF. As DNA, the CDR3 is TGTGCCATCAGTGAAGGAGCCGCCACCTACGAGCAGTACTTC.